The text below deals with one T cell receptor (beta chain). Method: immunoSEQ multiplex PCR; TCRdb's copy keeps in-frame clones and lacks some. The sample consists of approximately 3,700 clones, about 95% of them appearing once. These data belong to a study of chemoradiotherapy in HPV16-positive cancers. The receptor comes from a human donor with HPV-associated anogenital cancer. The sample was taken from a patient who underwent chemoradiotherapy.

CDR3 sequence: CTSSPNGELFF. Here the CDR3 DNA reads TGCACCAGCAGCCCCAACGGGGAGCTGTTTTTT. The gene calls are TRBV1 and TRBJ2-2; no DNA check was done on the table's D call, TRBD1. TRBV1 is annotated as a pseudogene. The CDR3 spans 11 residues.